This TCR beta chain was found in a study of beta chain features in type 1 diabetes. Across the whole study: Patients looked much like healthy donors when it came to age, gender and cell yields. Study-wide results and limits: At VDJ recombination sites, type 1 diabetes patients had fewer insertions and more deleted nucleotides. TCRB CDR3s were moderately but significantly shorter in Type 1 diabetes patients in all four CD4+ subsets.

Only one heparinised blood draw was taken per donor, and its volume averaged around 120 mL. With V trimmed by 3 bases and J by 3 bases, 7 bases remained unmatched. CDR1 and CDR2 (germline): LGHNA, YNFKEQ. There are 17 residues in the CDR3. Expressed TCRB transcripts were sequenced, since all the RNA that had been isolated was reverse transcribed. Method: immunoSEQ multiplex PCR; TCRdb's copy keeps in-frame clones and lacks some. The sample consists of about 160,000 clones, around 8% of them appearing once. Comment on this clone: The antigen remains unidentified.

The chain employs TRBV4-2 and TRBJ2-3; 12 nucleotides match TRBD2. This clonotype was obtained from a man younger than 30 in good health. What was sequenced was central memory CD4+ T cells from blood. The DNA of the CDR3 is TGTGCCAGCAGCCACGACCTACTAGCGGGGGGTACAGATACGCAGTATTTT. The encoded protein is CASSHDLLAGGTDTQYF.